Presented here are 5 T cell receptor beta chains from one specimen sequenced in a study of PD-L1 blockade in urothelial cancer. This sample's time point: peripheral blood 6 weeks after treatment start. The method was immunoSEQ multiplex PCR; TCRdb's version includes in-frame clones alone and lacks a portion of them. The sample has 40,000 to 55,000 clones; 70% to 90% are singletons. The sequences come from PBMCs, collected around atezolizumab (anti-PD-L1) treatment. The origin of the receptors is a man aged 60 to 75 with urothelial cancer.

In nucleotides, the CDR3 is TGTGCCAGCAGTCGGGGGGGGGCCAATGAGCAGTTCTTC. Amino acid sequence: CASSRGGANEQFF. The gene calls are TRBV9 and TRBJ2-1; 8 bases agree with TRBD2. The trim removed 5 bases at V and 6 bases at J, leaving 4 bases unmatched. The CDR3 has 13 amino acids. Per the germline V gene, CDR1 is SGDLS and CDR2 is YYNGEE. Full variable domain (rest looked up from reference TRBV9 and TRBJ2-1): DSGVTQTPKHLITATGQRVTLRCSPRSGDLSVYWYQQSLDQGLQFLIQYYNGEERAKGNILERFSAQQFPDLHSELNLSSLELGDSALYFCASSRGGANEQFFGPGTRLTVL.

V usage is TRBV9 and J usage is TRBJ2-3, with 9 bases that match TRBD2. V lost 0 bases, J lost 1 base, and 6 bases stayed unmatched. The CDR3 has 17 residues. In germline, CDR1 is SGDLS, CDR2 YYNGEE. CDR3 in amino acids: CASSVEGAGGRTDTQYF. The CDR3 DNA reads TGTGCCAGCAGCGTAGAGGGAGCGGGGGGACGCACAGATACGCAGTATTTT.

The chain joins TRBV29-1 to TRBJ1-1; 8 bases match TRBD1. CDR3 length: 15 residues. Per the germline V gene, CDR1 is SQVTM and CDR2 is ANQGSEA. V trimming: 4 bases; J trimming: 1 base; junction bases outside the gene matches: 8. This CDR3 reads CSVGQGAAGNTEAFF. DNA for the CDR3: TGCAGCGTTGGGCAGGGGGCGGCGGGGAACACTGAAGCTTTCTTT.

The chain couples TRBV30 to TRBJ2-6, with D hard to call. Germline-derived CDR1 and CDR2 are GTSNPN and SVGIG (reference sequence). CDR3 length: 15 amino acids. V dropped 0 bases and J dropped 0 bases, with 6 bases sitting between them. CDR3 DNA: TGTGCCTGGAGTGTACAGAGCTCTGGGGCCAACGTCCTGACTTTC. It codes for CAWSVQSSGANVLTF.

The chain carries TRBV2 and TRBJ2-5, with TRBD1 as a possible D gene (5 bases). Germline assignment: CDR1 SNHLY and CDR2 FYNNEI. Trimming left V 0 bases short and J 9 bases short, with 14 bases between. This CDR3 comprises 14 residues. Here the CDR3 reads CASSEAAGLRPQYF. The CDR3 DNA follows: TGTGCCAGCAGTGAAGCGGCAGGGCTTCGTCCCCAGTACTTC. The entire variable domain, with the rest obtained from reference TRBV2 and TRBJ2-5, is as follows: EPEVTQTPSHQVTQMGQEVILRCVPISNHLYFYWYRQILGQKVEFLVSFYNNEISEKSEIFDDQFSVERPDGSNFTLKIRSTKLEDSAMYFCASSEAAGLRPQYFGPGTRLLVL.